One sample yielded the 18 T cell receptor beta chains listed below, sequenced in a study of T cell responses to AZD1222 COVID-19 vaccine. Libraries were prepared by immunoSEQ multiplex PCR; TCRdb keeps only in-frame clonotypes and omits some of them. The sample lists 99,000 or so clones, over 70% occurring once. The specimen comprised peripheral blood, sampled on day 0 of AZD1222 vaccination. The receptors were gathered from an adult in good health.

CDR3 in amino acids: CASRGLTGVYGYTF. The CDR3 DNA follows: TGTGCCAGCAGAGGACTTACAGGCGTCTATGGCTACACCTTC. The gene calls are TRBV6-5 and TRBJ1-2, with D tentatively TRBD1 (5 bases). The CDR3 loop spans 14 amino acids. CDR1 and CDR2 (germline): MNHEY, SVGAGI. V shed 6 bases and J shed 4 bases, with 15 bases lying between them.

The chain uses TRBV4-1 and TRBJ1-2, with TRBD1 as a possible D gene (6 bases). Germline V gene sequence: CDR1 MGHRA, CDR2 YSYEKL. The CDR3 sequence is 12 residues long. Trimming took off 7 bases at V and 7 bases at J, with 13 bases between the two ends. The DNA of the CDR3 is TGCGCCAGCAACCAGGGGAGGGCTGGCTACACCTTC. It specifies CASNQGRAGYTF.

This sequence joins TRBV18 and TRBJ2-1, with 8 bases that match TRBD2. CDR3 length: 15 amino acids. Germline trimming cut 2 bases from V and 7 bases from J; bases unmatched to any gene: 7. Germline V gene lookup returns CDR1 KGHSH and CDR2 LQKENI. The CDR3 spells CASSPTSGSKNEQFF. The CDR3 DNA is TGTGCCAGCTCACCAACCAGCGGGAGTAAAAATGAGCAGTTCTTC. The entire variable domain, with the rest obtained from reference TRBV18 and TRBJ2-1, is as follows: NAGVMQNPRHLVRRRGQEARLRCSPMKGHSHVYWYRQLPEEGLKFMVYLQKENIIDESGMPKERFSAEFPKEGPSILRIQQVVRGDSAAYFCASSPTSGSKNEQFFGPGTRLTVL.

This chain uses TRBV6-6 with TRBJ2-2, with 12 bases identical to TRBD2. Losses at the gene ends were 6 bases for V and 5 bases for J; bases not matched to a gene: 4. The CDR3 contains 15 residues. The germline V gene has CDR1 MNHNY and CDR2 SVGAGI (reference sequence). CDR3 residues: CASRPSGRGTGELFF. The CDR3 nucleotides read TGTGCCAGCAGACCTAGCGGGAGGGGGACCGGGGAGCTGTTTTTT.

The chain combines TRBV7-8 with TRBJ1-5; maybe TRBD1 (6 bases). Germline V CDR1 and CDR2: SGHVS, FQNEAQ. Trimming took off 5 bases at V and 0 bases at J, with 11 bases between the two ends. CDR3 length: 15 residues. The CDR3: CASSLGQNSNQPQHF. CDR3 bases: TGTGCCAGCAGCCTCGGACAGAATAGCAATCAGCCCCAGCATTTT.

The chain couples TRBV4-1 to TRBJ2-3, with TRBD2 identical over 7 bases. This CDR3 contains 14 residues. V dropped 6 bases and J dropped 2; count of bases not matched to a gene: 5. From germline, CDR1 is MGHRA and CDR2 YSYEKL. The CDR3 region has the DNA TGCGCCAGCAGTCGTAGCGGGTCCACAGATACGCAGTATTTT. This sequence encodes CASSRSGSTDTQYF.

V usage is TRBV27 and J usage is TRBJ2-7; 7 bases line up with TRBD1. Trimming at V came to 2 bases and at J to 5 bases, leaving 12 bases not matched to a gene. The CDR3 spans 16 residues. The germline V gene has CDR1 MNHEY and CDR2 SMNVEV (reference sequence). This chain's CDR3 is CASSLRGQLLVHEQYF. DNA for the CDR3: TGTGCCAGCAGTTTAAGGGGGCAGCTACTCGTCCACGAGCAGTACTTC.

This chain joins TRBV28 and TRBJ1-2; TRBD1 aligns across 8 bases. This CDR3 comprises 14 residues. Germline CDR1 and CDR2: MDHEN and SYDVKM. Germline trimming cut 6 bases from V and 0 bases from J; bases unmatched to any gene: 3. In DNA, the CDR3 is TGTGCCAGCAGCCGGACAGGGACTAACTATGGCTACACCTTC. Its protein is CASSRTGTNYGYTF.

V and J are TRBV5-8 and TRBJ2-1; a weak D match, TRBD1 (6 bases). Germline lookup yields CDR1 SGHTS and CDR2 YDEGEE. CDR3 length: 16 residues. V gave up 4 bases and J gave up 0 bases, with 14 bases separating them. For the CDR3, the DNA is TGTGCCAGCAGCAAACGAGAGGACAGCTCCTACAATGAGCAGTTCTTC. This codes for CASSKREDSSYNEQFF.

V gene TRBV5-1 combines with J gene TRBJ2-2; tentative D call: TRBD1 (5 bases). The CDR3 extends over 16 amino acids. Between the trimmed V and J ends, which lost 1 base and 0 bases, there was a span of 10 bases. CDR1 is SGHRS, CDR2 YFSETQ, per germline. The CDR3 here is CASSLRGRANTGELFF. CDR3 nucleotides: TGCGCCAGCAGCTTGAGGGGCAGAGCGAACACCGGGGAGCTGTTTTTT.

The rearrangement uses TRBV10-2 and TRBJ1-1; unclear D gene. With 6 bases removed from V and 8 bases from J, the gap between germline ends came to 22 bases. The CDR3 is made up of 15 amino acids. Germline V gene sequence: CDR1 WSHSY, CDR2 SAAADI. CDR3 sequence: CASRLRQQTRTEAFF. The CDR3 DNA is TGCGCCAGCAGGCTACGGCAACAAACGCGAACCGAAGCTTTCTTT.

The genes are TRBV11-2 and TRBJ2-5, with 7 bases matching TRBD1. V was pared by 4 bases and J by 1 base, with 6 bases of the junction left unmatched. The CDR3 is 15 residues long. Germline CDR1 is SGHAT and CDR2 is FQNNGV. Written as DNA, the CDR3 is TGTGCCAGCAGCTCTTGGACAGGCATCCAAGAGACCCAGTACTTC. This encodes CASSSWTGIQETQYF.

The chain employs TRBV2 and TRBJ1-4, with D perhaps TRBD1 (5 bases). The V gene's germline CDR1 is SNHLY and CDR2 FYNNEI. Trimming left V 4 bases short and J 5 bases short, with 11 bases between. This CDR3 comprises 14 residues. The CDR3 DNA sequence: TGTGCCAGCAGTGTGGGAGGGGCGAATGAAAAACTGTTTTTT. As protein: CASSVGGANEKLFF.

This rearrangement joins TRBV27 to TRBJ2-7; 11 nucleotides line up with TRBD2. The V gene end was trimmed by 5 bases and the J gene end by 3 bases; junction bases not matched to a gene: 6. Germline V gene data show CDR1 as MNHEY and CDR2 as SMNVEV (reference sequence). This CDR3 is built from 15 residues. CDR3 protein: CASSGPGLAVYEQYF. As DNA, the CDR3 is TGTGCCAGCAGTGGACCGGGACTAGCGGTCTACGAGCAGTACTTC.

V gene TRBV28 combines with J gene TRBJ1-3; D uncertain. V lost 6 bases and J lost 1, with 10 bases in between. Germline assignment: CDR1 MDHEN and CDR2 SYDVKM. The CDR3 length is 14 residues. This CDR3 reads CASSLTDSGNTIYF. CDR3 DNA: TGTGCCAGCAGCTTAACAGATTCTGGAAACACCATATATTTT.

The chain couples TRBV7-9 to TRBJ2-7, with D possibly being TRBD2 (6 bases). CDR3 size: 15 residues. V dropped 3 bases and J dropped 3 bases, with 15 bases sitting between them. CDR1 is SEHNR and CDR2 is FQNEAQ in the germline V gene (reference sequence). CDR3 nucleotides: TGTGCCAGCAGCTTGGCGGGAATTGGAGGCTACGAGCAGTACTTC. It specifies CASSLAGIGGYEQYF.

The chain combines TRBV28 with TRBJ2-7; D may be TRBD1 or TRBD2 (8 bases each). V was pared by 2 bases and J by 6 bases, with 32 bases between. CDR3 length equals 20 residues. CDR1 is MDHEN and CDR2 is SYDVKM in the germline V gene. The CDR3 reads CASSLISGGGRTGQLREQYF. CDR3 bases: TGTGCCAGCAGTTTAATAAGCGGGGGTGGGAGGACAGGGCAACTTCGCGAGCAGTACTTC. The whole variable domain, remainder taken from reference TRBV28 and TRBJ2-7, is DVKVTQSSRYLVKRTGEKVFLECVQDMDHENMFWYRQDPGLGLRLIYFSYDVKMKEKGDIPEGYSVSREKKERFSLILESASTNQTSMYLCASSLISGGGRTGQLREQYFGPGTRLTVT.

This chain links TRBV7-9 with TRBJ1-1; 8 bases line up with TRBD1. V shed 5 bases and J 4 bases; nucleotides not matched to a gene: 6. The germline V gene encodes CDR1 SEHNR and CDR2 FQNEAQ (reference sequence). The CDR3 contains 14 residues. CDR3 in DNA: TGTGCCAGCAGCCTTTGGACAGGGCTCACTGAAGCTTTCTTT. It encodes CASSLWTGLTEAFF.